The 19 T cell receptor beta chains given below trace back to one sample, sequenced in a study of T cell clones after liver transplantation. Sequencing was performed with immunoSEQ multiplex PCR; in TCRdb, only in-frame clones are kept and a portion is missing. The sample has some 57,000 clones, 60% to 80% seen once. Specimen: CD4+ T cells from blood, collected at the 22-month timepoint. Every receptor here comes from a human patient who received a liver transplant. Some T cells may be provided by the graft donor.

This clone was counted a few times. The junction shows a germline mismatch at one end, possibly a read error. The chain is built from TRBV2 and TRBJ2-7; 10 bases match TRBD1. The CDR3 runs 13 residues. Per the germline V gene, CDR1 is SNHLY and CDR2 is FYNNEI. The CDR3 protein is CASSEGGRDRGLF. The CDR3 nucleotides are TGTGCCAGCAGTGAAGGGGGGCGGGACAGGGGATTGTTC.

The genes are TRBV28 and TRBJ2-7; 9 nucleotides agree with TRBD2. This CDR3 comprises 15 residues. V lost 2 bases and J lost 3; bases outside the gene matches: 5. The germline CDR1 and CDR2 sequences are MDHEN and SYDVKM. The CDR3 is CASSLASGVVYEQYF. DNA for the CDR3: TGTGCCAGCAGTTTAGCTAGCGGGGTGGTCTACGAGCAGTACTTC.

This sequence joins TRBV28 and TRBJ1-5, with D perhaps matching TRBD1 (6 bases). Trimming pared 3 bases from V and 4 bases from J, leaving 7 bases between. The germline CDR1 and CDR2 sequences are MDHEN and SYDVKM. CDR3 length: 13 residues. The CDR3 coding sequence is TGTGCCAGCAGTTTCGACAGGAATCAGCCCCAGCATTTT. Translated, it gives CASSFDRNQPQHF.

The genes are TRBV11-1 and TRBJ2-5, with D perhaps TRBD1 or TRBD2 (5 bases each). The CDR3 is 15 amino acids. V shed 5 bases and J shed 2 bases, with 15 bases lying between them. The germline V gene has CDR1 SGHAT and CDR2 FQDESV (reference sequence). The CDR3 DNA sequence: TGTGCCAGCAGCCGGGACGGCTACAGGCAAGAGACCCAGTACTTC. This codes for CASSRDGYRQETQYF.

The CDR3 loop is CATSGFSSTDTQYF. CDR3 sequence (DNA): TGTGCCACTTCAGGGTTTTCTAGCACAGATACGCAGTATTTT. V is TRBV6-1 and J is TRBJ2-3; TRBD1 is a possible D gene (5 bases). Germline V lookup: CDR1 MNHNS, CDR2 SASEGT. V lost 10 bases to trimming and J lost 0 bases, with 14 bases between them. This CDR3 has 14 amino acids.

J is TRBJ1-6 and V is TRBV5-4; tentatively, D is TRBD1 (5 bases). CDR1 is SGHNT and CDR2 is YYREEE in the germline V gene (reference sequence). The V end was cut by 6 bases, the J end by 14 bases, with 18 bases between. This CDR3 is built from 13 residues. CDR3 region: CASTPGTGFSLHF. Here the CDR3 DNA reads TGTGCCAGCACCCCTGGGACGGGGTTTTCCCTCCACTTT.

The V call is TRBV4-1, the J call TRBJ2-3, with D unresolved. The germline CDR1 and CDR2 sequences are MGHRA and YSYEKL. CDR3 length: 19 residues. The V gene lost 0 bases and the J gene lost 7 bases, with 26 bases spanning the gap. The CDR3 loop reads CASSQEMVSYRVPENTQYF. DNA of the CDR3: TGCGCCAGCAGCCAAGAGATGGTATCGTATAGAGTTCCAGAAAATACGCAGTATTTT.

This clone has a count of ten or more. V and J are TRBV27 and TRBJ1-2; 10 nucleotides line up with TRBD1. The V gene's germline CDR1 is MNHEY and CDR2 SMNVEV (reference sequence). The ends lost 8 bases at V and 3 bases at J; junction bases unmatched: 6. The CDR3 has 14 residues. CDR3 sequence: CASFRGQGDYGYTF. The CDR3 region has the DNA TGTGCCAGCTTTCGTGGACAGGGGGACTATGGCTACACCTTC.

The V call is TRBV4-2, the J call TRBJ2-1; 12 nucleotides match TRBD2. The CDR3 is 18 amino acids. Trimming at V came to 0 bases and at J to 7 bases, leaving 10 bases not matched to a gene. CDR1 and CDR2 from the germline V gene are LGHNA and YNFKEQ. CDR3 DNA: TGTGCCAGCAGCCAAGAGGGGCTAGCGGGGGGGGGATCGAATGAGCAGTTCTTC. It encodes CASSQEGLAGGGSNEQFF.

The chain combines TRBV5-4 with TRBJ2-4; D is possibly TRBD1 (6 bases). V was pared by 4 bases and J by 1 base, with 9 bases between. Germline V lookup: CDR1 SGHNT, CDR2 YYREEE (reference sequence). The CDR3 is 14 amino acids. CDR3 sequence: CASSQQGAKNIQYF. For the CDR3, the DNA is TGTGCCAGCAGCCAGCAGGGGGCCAAAAACATTCAGTACTTC.

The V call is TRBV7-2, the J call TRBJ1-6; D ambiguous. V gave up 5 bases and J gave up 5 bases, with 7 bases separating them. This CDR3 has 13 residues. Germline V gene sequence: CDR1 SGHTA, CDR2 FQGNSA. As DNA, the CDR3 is TGTGCCAGCAGCCCCATTAATAATTCACCCCTCCACTTT. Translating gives CASSPINNSPLHF.

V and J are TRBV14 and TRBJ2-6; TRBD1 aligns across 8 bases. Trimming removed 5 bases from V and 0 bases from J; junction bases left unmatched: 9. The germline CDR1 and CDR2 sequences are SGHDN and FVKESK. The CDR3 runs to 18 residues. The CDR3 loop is CASSSPLDRVSGANVLTF. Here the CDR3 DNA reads TGTGCCAGCAGCTCTCCTTTGGACAGGGTCTCTGGGGCCAACGTCCTGACTTTC.

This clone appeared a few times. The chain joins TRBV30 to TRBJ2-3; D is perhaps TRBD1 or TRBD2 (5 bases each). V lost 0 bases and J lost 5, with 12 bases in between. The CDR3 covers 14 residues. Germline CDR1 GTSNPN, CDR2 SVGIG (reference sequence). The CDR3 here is CAWSVRGGGDTQYF. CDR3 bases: TGTGCCTGGAGTGTACGTGGGGGTGGAGATACGCAGTATTTT.

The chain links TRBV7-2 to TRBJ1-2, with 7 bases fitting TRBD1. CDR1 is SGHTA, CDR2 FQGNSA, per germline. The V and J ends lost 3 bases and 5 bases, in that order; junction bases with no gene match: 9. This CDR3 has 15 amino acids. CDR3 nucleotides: TGTGCCAGCAGCTTGACCGGGACAGTTTCTTATGGCTACACCTTC. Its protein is CASSLTGTVSYGYTF.

This CDR3 is CASSQIGRRTYNEQFF. The CDR3, as DNA: TGCGCCAGCAGCCAGATTGGCCGCAGAACCTACAATGAGCAGTTCTTC. The gene calls are TRBV4-1 and TRBJ2-1; D is ambiguous. Germline CDR1 and CDR2: MGHRA and YSYEKL. The V end was cut by 3 bases, the J end by 2 bases, with 14 bases between. CDR3 length: 16 residues.

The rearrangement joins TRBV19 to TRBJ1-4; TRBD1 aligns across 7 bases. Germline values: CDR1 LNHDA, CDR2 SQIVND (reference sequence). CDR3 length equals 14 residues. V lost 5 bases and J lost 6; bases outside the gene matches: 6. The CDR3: CASSPGTADEKLFF. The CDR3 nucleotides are TGTGCCAGTAGTCCAGGGACAGCCGATGAAAAACTGTTTTTT.

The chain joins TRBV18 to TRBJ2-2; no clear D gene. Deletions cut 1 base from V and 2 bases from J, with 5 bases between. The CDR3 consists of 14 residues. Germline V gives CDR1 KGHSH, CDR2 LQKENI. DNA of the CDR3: TGTGCCAGCTCACCACTACAAAACACCGGGGAGCTGTTTTTT. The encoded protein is CASSPLQNTGELFF.

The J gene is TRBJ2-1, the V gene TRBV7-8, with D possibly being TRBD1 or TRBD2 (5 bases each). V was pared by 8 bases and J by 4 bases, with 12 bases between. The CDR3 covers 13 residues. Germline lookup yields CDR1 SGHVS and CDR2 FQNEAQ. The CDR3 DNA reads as TGTGCCAGCGGGGGTTCCCCTTACAATGAGCAGTTCTTC. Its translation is CASGGSPYNEQFF. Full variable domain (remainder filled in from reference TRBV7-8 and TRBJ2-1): GAGVSQSPRYKVAKRGQDVALRCDPISGHVSLFWYQQALGQGPEFLTYFQNEAQLDKSGLPSDRFFAERPEGSVSTLKIQRTQQEDSAVYLCASGGSPYNEQFFGPGTRLTVL.

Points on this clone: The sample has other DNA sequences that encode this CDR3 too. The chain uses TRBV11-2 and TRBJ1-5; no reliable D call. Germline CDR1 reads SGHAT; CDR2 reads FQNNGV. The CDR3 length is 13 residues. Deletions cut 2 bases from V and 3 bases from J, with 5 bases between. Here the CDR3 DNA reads TGTGCCAGCAGCTTATCTGACAATCAGCCCCAGCATTTT. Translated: CASSLSDNQPQHF.